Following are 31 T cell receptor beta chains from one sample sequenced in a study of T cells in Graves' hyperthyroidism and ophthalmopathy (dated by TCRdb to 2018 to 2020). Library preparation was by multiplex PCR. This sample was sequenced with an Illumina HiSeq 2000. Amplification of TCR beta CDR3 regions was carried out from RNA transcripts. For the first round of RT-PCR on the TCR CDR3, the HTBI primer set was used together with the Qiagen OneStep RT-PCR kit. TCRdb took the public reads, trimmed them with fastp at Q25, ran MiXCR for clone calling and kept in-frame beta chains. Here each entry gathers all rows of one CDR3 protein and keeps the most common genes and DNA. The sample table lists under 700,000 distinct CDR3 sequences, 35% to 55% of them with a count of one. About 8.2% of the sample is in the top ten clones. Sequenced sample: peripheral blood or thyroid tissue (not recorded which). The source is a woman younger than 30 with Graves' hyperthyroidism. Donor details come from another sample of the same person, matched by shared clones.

CDR3 nucleotides: TGCGCCAGCAGTGGACAGTCCTACGAGCAGTACTTC. The encoded protein is CASSGQSYEQYF. The chain joins TRBV5-1 to TRBJ2-7; perhaps TRBD1 as D (6 bases). CDR3 length: 12 amino acids. Germline V gene data show CDR1 as SGHRS and CDR2 as YFSETQ. The germline V and J ends were trimmed by 5 bases and 1 base, with 7 bases remaining between them.

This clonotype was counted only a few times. CDR3 in amino acids: CASSYEGTQYF. CDR3 nucleotide sequence: TGTGCCAGCAGCTACGAGGGGACCCAGTACTTC. The chain carries TRBV7-2 and TRBJ2-5, with a possible D match to TRBD2 (5 bases). CDR1 is SGHTA, CDR2 FQGNSA, per germline. The CDR3 length is 11 residues. Trimming removed 4 bases from V and 7 bases from J, with 7 bases in between.

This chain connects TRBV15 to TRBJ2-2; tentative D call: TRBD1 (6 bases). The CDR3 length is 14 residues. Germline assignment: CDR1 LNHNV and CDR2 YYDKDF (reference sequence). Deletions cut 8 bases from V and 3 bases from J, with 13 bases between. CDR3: CATEDRIYTGELFF. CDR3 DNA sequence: TGTGCCACCGAAGACAGGATCTACACCGGGGAGCTGTTTTTT.

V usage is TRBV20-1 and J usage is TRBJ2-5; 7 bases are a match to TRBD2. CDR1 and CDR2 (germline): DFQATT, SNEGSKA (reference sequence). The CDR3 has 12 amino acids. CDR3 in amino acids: CSTTPGGETQYF. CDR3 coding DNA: TGCAGCACTACGCCCGGGGGGGAGACCCAGTACTTC.

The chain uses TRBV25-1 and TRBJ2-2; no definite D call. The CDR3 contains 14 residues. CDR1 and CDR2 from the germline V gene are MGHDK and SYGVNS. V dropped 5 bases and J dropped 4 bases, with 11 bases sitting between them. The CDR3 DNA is TGTGCCAGCAGTTACCTACCGGGCACCGGGGAGCTGTTTTTT. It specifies CASSYLPGTGELFF. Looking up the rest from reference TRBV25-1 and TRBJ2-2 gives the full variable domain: EADIYQTPRYLVIGTGKKITLECSQTMGHDKMYWYQQDPGMELHLIHYSYGVNSTEKGDLSSESTVSRIRTEHFPLTLESARPSHTSQYLCASSYLPGTGELFFGEGSRLTVL.

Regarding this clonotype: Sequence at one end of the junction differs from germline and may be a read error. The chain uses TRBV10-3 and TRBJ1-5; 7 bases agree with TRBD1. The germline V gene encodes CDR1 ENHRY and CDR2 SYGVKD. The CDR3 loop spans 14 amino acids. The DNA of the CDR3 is TGTGCCAGCAGTAAAGACAGGGCTGTTCCGCCCCAGCATTTT. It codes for CASSKDRAVPPQHF.

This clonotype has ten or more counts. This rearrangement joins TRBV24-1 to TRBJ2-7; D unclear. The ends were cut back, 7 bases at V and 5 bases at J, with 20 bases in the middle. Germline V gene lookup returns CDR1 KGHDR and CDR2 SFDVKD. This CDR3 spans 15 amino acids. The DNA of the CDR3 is TGTGCCACCAGCCCCGCGACGTCAGATAGAGACGAGCAGTACTTC. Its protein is CATSPATSDRDEQYF.

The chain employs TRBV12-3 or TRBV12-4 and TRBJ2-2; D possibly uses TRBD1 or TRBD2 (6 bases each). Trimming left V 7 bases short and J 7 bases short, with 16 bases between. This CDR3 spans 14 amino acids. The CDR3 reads CASTLRGAGGELFF. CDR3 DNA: TGTGCCAGCACTCTGAGGGGGGCGGGCGGGGAGCTGTTTTTT.

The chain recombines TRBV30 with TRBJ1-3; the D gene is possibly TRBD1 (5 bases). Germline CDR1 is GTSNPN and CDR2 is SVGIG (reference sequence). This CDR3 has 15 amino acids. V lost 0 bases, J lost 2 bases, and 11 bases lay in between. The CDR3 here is CAWSVPGTTGNTIYF. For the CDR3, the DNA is TGTGCCTGGAGTGTACCGGGGACCACTGGAAACACCATATATTTT.

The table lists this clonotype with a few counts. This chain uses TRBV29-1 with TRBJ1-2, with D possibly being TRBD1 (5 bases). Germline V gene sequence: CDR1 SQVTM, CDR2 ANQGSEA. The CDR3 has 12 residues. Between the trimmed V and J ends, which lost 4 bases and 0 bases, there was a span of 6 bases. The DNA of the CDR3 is TGCAGCGTTGTGGGGGCTAACTATGGCTACACCTTC. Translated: CSVVGANYGYTF.

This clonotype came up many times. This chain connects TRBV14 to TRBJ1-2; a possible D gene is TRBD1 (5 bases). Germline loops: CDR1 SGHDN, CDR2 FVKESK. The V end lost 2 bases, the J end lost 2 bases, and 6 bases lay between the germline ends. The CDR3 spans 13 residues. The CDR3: CASSQQGNYGYTF. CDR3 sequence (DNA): TGTGCCAGCAGCCAACAGGGAAACTATGGCTACACCTTC.

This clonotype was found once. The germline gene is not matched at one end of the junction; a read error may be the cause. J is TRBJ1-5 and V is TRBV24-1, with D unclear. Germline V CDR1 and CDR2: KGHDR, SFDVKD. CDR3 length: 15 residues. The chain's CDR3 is CASSTFGSTGQPQHF. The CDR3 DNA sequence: TGTGCCAGCAGTACCTTCGGATCAACGGGGCAGCCCCAGCATTTT.

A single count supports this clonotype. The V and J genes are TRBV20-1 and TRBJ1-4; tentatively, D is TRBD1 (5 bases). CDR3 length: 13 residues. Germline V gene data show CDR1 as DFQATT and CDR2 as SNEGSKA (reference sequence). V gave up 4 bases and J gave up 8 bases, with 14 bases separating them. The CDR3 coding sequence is TGCAGTGCTATTTTGGGACCGGGGGAAAAACTGTTTTTT. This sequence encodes CSAILGPGEKLFF.

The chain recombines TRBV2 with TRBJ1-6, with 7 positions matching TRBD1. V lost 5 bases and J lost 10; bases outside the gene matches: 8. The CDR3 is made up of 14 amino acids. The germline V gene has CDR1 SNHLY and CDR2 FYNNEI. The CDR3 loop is CASSIGQAESPLHF. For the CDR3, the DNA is TGTGCCAGCAGTATCGGACAGGCCGAGTCACCCCTCCACTTT.

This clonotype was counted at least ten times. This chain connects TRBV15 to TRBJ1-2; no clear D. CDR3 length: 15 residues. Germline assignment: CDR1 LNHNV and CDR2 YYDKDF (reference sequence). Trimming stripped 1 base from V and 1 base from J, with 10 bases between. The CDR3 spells CATSRVEGSNYGYTF. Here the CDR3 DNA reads TGTGCCACCAGCAGAGTAGAAGGGAGTAACTATGGCTACACCTTC.

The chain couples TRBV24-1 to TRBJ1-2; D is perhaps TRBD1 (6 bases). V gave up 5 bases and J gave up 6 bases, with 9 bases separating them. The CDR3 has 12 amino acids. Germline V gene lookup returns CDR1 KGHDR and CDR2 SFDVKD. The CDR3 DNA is TGTGCCACCAGTGTGGGGGCGCATGGCTACACCTTC. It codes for CATSVGAHGYTF.

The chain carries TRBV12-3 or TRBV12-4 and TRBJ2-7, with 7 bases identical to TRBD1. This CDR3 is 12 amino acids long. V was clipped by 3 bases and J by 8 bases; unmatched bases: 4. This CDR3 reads CASSFDRVKQYF. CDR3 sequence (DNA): TGTGCCAGCAGTTTTGACAGGGTGAAGCAGTACTTC.

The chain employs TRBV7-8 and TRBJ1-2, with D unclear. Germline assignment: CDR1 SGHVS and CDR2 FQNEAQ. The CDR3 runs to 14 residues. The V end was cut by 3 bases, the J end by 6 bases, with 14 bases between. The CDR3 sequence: CASSFMERVDGYTF. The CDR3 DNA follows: TGTGCCAGCAGCTTTATGGAGCGAGTAGATGGCTACACCTTC.

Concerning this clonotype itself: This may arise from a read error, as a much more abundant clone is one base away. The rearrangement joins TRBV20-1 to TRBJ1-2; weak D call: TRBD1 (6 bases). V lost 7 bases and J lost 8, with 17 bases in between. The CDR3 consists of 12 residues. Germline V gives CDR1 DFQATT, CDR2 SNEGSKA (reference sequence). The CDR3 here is CSVSIRGEGYTF. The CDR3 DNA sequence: TGCAGTGTTAGCATAAGGGGGGAAGGCTACACCTTC.

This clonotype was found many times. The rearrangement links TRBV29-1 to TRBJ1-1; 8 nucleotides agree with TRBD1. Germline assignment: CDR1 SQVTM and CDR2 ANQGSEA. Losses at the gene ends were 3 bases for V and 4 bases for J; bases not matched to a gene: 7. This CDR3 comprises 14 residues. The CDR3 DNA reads TGCAGCGTTGACCAGGGGGCTATTAGCACTGAAGCTTTCTTT. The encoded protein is CSVDQGAISTEAFF.

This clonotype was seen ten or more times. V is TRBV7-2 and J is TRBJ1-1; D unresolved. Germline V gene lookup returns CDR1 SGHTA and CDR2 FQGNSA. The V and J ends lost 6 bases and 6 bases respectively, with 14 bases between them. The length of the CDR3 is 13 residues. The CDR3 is CASSITSFAEAFF. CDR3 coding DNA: TGTGCCAGCAGTATTACAAGCTTCGCTGAAGCTTTCTTT. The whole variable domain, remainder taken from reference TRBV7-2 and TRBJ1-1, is GAGVSQSPSNKVTEKGKDVELRCDPISGHTALYWYRQSLGQGLEFLIYFQGNSAPDKSGLPSDRFSAERTGGSVSTLTIQRTQQEDSAVYLCASSITSFAEAFFGQGTRLTVV.

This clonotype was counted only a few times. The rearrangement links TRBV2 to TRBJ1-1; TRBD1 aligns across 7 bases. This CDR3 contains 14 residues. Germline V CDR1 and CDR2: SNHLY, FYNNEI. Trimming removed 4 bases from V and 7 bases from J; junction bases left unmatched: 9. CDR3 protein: CASSGRQGTLEAFF. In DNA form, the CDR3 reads TGTGCCAGCAGTGGCAGACAGGGAACCCTTGAAGCTTTCTTT.

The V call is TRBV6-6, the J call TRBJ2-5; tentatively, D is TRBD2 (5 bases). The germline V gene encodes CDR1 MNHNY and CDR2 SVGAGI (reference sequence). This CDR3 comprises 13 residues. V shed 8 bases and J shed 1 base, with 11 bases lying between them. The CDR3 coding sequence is TGTGCCAGCCGTGTGAGCGGCCAAGAGACCCAGTACTTC. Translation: CASRVSGQETQYF.

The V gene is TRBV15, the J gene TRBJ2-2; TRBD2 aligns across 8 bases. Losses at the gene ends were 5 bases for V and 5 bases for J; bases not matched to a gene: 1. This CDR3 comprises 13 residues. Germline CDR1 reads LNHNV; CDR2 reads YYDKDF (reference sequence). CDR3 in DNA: TGTGCCACCAGCGGACTAGCAACCGGGGAGCTGTTTTTT. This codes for CATSGLATGELFF. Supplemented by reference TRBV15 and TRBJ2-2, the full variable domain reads DAMVIQNPRYQVTQFGKPVTLSCSQTLNHNVMYWYQQKSSQAPKLLFHYYDKDFNNEADTPDNFQSRRPNTSFCFLDIRSPGLGDTAMYLCATSGLATGELFFGEGSRLTVL.

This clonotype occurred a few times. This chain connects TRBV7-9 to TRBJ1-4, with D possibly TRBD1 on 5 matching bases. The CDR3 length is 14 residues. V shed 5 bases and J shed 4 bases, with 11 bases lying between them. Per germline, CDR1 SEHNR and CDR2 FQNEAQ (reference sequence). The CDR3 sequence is CASSQAGGNEKLFF. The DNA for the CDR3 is TGTGCCAGCAGCCAGGCCGGGGGTAATGAAAAACTGTTTTTT. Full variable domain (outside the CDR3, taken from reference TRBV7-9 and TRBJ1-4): DTGVSQNPRHKITKRGQNVTFRCDPISEHNRLYWYRQTLGQGPEFLTYFQNEAQLEKSRLLSDRFSAERPKGSFSTLEIQRTEQGDSAMYLCASSQAGGNEKLFFGSGTQLSVL.

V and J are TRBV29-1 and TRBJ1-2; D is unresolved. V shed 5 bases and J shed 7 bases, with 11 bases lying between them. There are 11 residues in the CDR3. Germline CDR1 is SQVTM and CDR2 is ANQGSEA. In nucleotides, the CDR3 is TGCAGCGTTCCCCGGCGGGCTGGCTACACCTTC. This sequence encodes CSVPRRAGYTF.

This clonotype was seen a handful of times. The CDR3 bases are TGTGCCTGCGGGACTGGAAACGGGGAGCTGTTTTTT. Its translation is CACGTGNGELFF. The chain employs TRBV7-3 and TRBJ2-2, with D perhaps TRBD2 (6 bases). Germline CDR1 and CDR2: SGHTA and FQGTGA. This CDR3 comprises 12 residues. Trimming took off 11 bases at V and 7 bases at J, with 14 bases between the two ends.

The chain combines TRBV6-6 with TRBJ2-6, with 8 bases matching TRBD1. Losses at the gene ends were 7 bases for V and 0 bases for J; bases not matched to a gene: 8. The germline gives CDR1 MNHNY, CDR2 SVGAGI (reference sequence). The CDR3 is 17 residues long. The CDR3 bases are TGTGCCAGCATTCGTGGGACAGGTTACTCTGGGGCCAACGTCCTGACTTTC. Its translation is CASIRGTGYSGANVLTF.

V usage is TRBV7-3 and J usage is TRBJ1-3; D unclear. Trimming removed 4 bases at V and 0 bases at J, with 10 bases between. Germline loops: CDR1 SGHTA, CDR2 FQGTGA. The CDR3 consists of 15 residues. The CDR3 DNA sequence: TGTGCCAGCAGCTGGATAGCGAACTCTGGAAACACCATATATTTT. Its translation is CASSWIANSGNTIYF.

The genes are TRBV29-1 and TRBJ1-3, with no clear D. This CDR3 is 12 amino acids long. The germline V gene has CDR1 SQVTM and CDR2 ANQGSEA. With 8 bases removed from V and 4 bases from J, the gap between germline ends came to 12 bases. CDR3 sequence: CSIVTGGNTIYF. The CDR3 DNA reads TGCAGCATCGTTACGGGGGGAAACACCATATATTTT.

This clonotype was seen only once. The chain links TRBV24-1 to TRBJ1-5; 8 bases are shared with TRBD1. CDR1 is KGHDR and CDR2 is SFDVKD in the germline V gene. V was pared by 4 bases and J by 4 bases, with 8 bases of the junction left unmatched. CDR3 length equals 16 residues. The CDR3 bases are TGTGCCACCAGTGACGGCCAGGGGGCATTTAATCAGCCCCAGCATTTT. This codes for CATSDGQGAFNQPQHF.